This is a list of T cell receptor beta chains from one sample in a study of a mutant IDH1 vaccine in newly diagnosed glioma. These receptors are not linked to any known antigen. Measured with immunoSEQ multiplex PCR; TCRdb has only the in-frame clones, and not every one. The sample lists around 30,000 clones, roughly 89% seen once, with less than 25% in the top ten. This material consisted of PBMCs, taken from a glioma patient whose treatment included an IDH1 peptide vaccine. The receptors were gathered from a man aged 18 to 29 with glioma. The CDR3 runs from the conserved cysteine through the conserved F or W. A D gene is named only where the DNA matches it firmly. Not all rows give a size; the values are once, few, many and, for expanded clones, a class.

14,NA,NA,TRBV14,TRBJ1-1,CASSQTALGTEAFF,TGTGCCAGCAGCCAAACCGCTTTAGGGACTGAAGCTTTCTTT
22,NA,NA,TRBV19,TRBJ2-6,CASSRWGPVDTTLGSGANVLTF,TGTGCCAGTAGCAGGTGGGGTCCGGTCGACACCACTCTCGGCTCTGGGGCCAACGTCCTGACTTTC
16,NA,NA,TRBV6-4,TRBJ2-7,CASSDENSVDAYEQYF,TGTGCCAGCAGTGACGAGAATTCGGTAGATGCCTACGAGCAGTACTTC
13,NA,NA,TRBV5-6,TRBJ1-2,CASSFREGIGYTF,TGTGCCAGCAGCTTCAGGGAAGGGATTGGCTACACCTTC
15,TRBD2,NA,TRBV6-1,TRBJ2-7,CASSELASGSYEQYF,TGTGCCAGCAGTGAATTGGCTAGCGGCTCCTACGAGCAGTACTTC
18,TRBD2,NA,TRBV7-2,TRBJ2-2,CASSFSGTSGSGTGELFF,TGTGCCAGCAGCTTTTCCGGGACTAGCGGGAGTGGCACCGGGGAGCTGTTTTTT
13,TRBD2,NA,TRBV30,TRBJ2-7,CAWTTSGRGEQYF,TGTGCCTGGACTACTAGCGGGAGGGGTGAGCAGTACTTC
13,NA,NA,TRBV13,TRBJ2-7,CASSLGGTYEQYF,TGTGCCAGCAGCTTAGGGGGCACCTACGAGCAGTACTTC
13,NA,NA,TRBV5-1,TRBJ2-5,CASSLTGLETQYF,TGCGCCAGCAGCTTGACAGGGTTAGAGACCCAGTACTTC
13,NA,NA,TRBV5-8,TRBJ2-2,CASSLTDTGELFF,TGTGCCAGCAGCTTGACAGACACCGGGGAGCTGTTTTTT
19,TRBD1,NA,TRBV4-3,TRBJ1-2,CASSQDVPRRDRSLYGYTF,TGCGCCAGCAGCCAAGATGTTCCCCGCCGGGACAGAAGTCTGTATGGCTACACCTTC
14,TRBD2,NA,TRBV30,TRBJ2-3,CAWRVSGNTDTQYF,TGTGCCTGGAGAGTTAGCGGGAACACAGATACGCAGTATTTT
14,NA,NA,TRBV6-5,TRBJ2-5,CASSYRPRDGTQYF,TGTGCCAGCAGTTACCGCCCCCGCGATGGGACCCAGTACTTC
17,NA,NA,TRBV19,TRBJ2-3,CASSIYGTQTSTDTQYF,TGTGCCAGTAGTATATACGGGACACAAACTAGCACAGATACGCAGTATTTT
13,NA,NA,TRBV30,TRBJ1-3,CAWYGGSGNTIYF,TGTGCCTGGTACGGCGGCTCTGGAAACACCATATATTTT
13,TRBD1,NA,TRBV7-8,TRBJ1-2,CASSPGQRYGYTF,TGTGCCAGCAGCCCGGGACAGCGCTATGGCTACACCTTC
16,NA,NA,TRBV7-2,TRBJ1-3,CASSLSGGAVGNTIYF,TGTGCCAGCAGCTTAAGTGGGGGGGCAGTCGGAAACACCATATATTTT
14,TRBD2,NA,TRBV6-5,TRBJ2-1,CASRRLAGDNEQFF,TGTGCCAGCAGAAGACTAGCGGGGGACAATGAGCAGTTCTTC
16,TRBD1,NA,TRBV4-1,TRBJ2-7,CASSQEGTGGSYEQYF,TGCGCCAGCAGCCAAGAGGGGACAGGGGGCTCCTACGAGCAGTACTTC
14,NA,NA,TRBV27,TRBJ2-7,CASSLGAGPREQYF,TGTGCCAGCAGTTTGGGCGCGGGACCCCGCGAGCAGTACTTC
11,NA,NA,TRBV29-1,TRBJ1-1,CSVAPNTEAFF,TGCAGCGTTGCGCCGAACACTGAAGCTTTCTTT
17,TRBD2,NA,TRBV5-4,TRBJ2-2,CASSWGLAQSNTGELFF,TGTGCCAGCAGCTGGGGACTAGCCCAATCGAACACCGGGGAGCTGTTTTTT
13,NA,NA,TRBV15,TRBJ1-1,CATSRQLDAEAFF,TGTGCCACCAGCAGACAACTTGACGCTGAAGCTTTCTTT
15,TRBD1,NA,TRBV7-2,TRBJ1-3,CASSTDRGPGNTIYF,TGTGCCAGCAGCACCGACAGGGGGCCTGGAAACACCATATATTTT
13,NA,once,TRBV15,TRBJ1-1,CATSRDRPGEAFF,TGTGCCACCAGCAGAGATAGACCGGGGGAAGCTTTCTTT
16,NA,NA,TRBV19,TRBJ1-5,CASSISGGGSNQPQHF,TGTGCCAGTAGTATTTCTGGGGGTGGAAGCAATCAGCCCCAGCATTTT
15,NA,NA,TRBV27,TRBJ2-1,CASSRTGFSYNEQFF,TGTGCCAGCAGTAGAACAGGGTTTTCCTACAATGAGCAGTTCTTC
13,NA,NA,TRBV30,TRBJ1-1,CAWSRELNTEAFF,TGTGCCTGGAGTCGGGAACTTAACACTGAAGCTTTCTTT